This TCR beta chain emerged from a study of cytomegalovirus exposure and HLA in healthy donors. About the study: An earlier analysis found 117 million unique TCR beta sequences from around 180 million T cells.

Study-level results: Later analysis revealed greater clonal expansion in HLA-associated TCR beta chains than in equally common others. V- and J-gene trimming of TCR beta was linked (in a later analysis) to a missense DCLRE1C variant. DRB1 showed the most TCR associations and HLA-C the fewest in a later analysis, as rates varied by HLA locus.

Concerning this clone itself: Its target is unknown.

Use of 60 Vbeta and 13 Jbeta primers characterized the PCR. Sequenced by immunoSEQ multiplex PCR; TCRdb stores in-frame clones only, minus some. Of under 100,000 clones in the sample, around three quarters were seen once. This CDR3 is built from 12 residues. Trimming shortened V by 0 bases and J by 8 bases, and 7 bases separated the two germline ends. Germline assignment: CDR1 SGDLS and CDR2 YYNGEE. The V and J genes are TRBV9 and TRBJ2-3; D is possibly TRBD2 (6 bases). Specimen: PBMCs. The receptor was derived from a man younger than 40 in good health and CMV-seronegative. CDR3 bases: TGTGCCAGCAGCGTAGGGAGGGGTACGCAGTATTTT. This sequence encodes CASSVGRGTQYF.